This T cell receptor beta chain was sequenced in a study of blood T cells in healthy people across ages. Study findings and constraints: Expanded clonotype shifts may have been confounded, as the donors had an unknown CMV status. Older individuals had lower TCR beta diversity per million T cells (the decline was roughly linear). Bulk PBMC profiling left naive and antigen-experienced comparisons inconclusive.

Alongside a J-beta primer mix, a sample-barcoded 5' primer served in a second PCR lasting about 7 to 11 cycles. TCRdb passed the 5' RACE reads through MiXCR, listing each CDR3 protein once. The repertoire holds approximately 670,000 distinct CDR3 sequences, around 43% seen once, with about 30% in the top ten. This CDR3 region has 16 residues. Looked up from germline, CDR1 is SGDLS and CDR2 is YYNGEE. The V and J ends lost 1 base and 0 bases respectively, with 8 bases between them. This clonotype was seen only a few times. Its antigen is not identified. The material sequenced was blood. The chain combines TRBV9 with TRBJ2-6, with unresolved D. The clonotype originates from a man at least 80 years old in good health. The CDR3 here is CASSVSDRSGANVLTF. Here the CDR3 DNA reads TGTGCCAGCAGCGTATCGGACCGCTCTGGGGCCAACGTCCTGACTTTC.